These 24 T cell receptor beta chains came from one sample sequenced in a study of OX40 agonist ivuxolimab in advanced cancers. Some clones are missing from TCRdb's copy, which holds only in-frame ones; the method was immunoSEQ multiplex PCR. This table holds around 74,000 clones, roughly 92% found once. Sample: CD4+ or CD8+ T cells sorted from blood, taken in a trial of the OX40 agonist ivuxolimab. Receptors originate from an adult with an advanced solid tumor such as melanoma, head and neck, liver or kidney cancer.

This clone has only a few counts. The rearrangement uses TRBV6-1 and TRBJ1-1; D is possibly TRBD1 (6 bases). This CDR3 is 16 amino acids long. Trimming stripped 3 bases from V and 3 bases from J, with 17 bases between. Germline V lookup: CDR1 MNHNS, CDR2 SASEGT. The CDR3, as DNA: TGTGCCAGCAGTGATTTTTTTCGGGGGGCCGACACTGAAGCTTTCTTT. It encodes CASSDFFRGADTEAFF.

The chain carries TRBV4-3 and TRBJ1-4; 10 bases match TRBD1. Looked up from germline, CDR1 is LGHNA and CDR2 is YSLEER. Trimming removed 0 bases from V and 0 bases from J; junction bases left unmatched: 4. The CDR3 loop spans 18 amino acids. CDR3 in DNA: TGCGCCAGCAGCCAAGATTGGACAGGGGGTGCAACTAATGAAAAACTGTTTTTT. It is translated as CASSQDWTGGATNEKLFF.

This CDR3 reads CASSPTSGGPESSYNEQFF. The CDR3, as DNA: TGTGCCAGCAGCCCGACTAGCGGGGGTCCCGAGAGCTCCTACAATGAGCAGTTCTTC. The chain couples TRBV5-8 to TRBJ2-1, with 12 bases lining up with TRBD2. CDR1 SGHTS and CDR2 YDEGEE come from the germline V gene. The CDR3 sequence is 19 residues long. Trimming removed 4 bases from V and 0 bases from J; junction bases left unmatched: 11.

V gene TRBV12-5 combines with J gene TRBJ2-3; maybe TRBD1 (5 bases). The V end was cut by 5 bases, the J end by 0 bases, with 18 bases between. Per the germline V gene, CDR1 is LGHNT and CDR2 is FRNRAP. This CDR3 spans 17 amino acids. The CDR3 loop is CASGRPTGSPSTDTQYF. CDR3 in DNA: TGTGCTAGTGGTCGGCCAACAGGTAGTCCTAGCACAGATACGCAGTATTTT.

The V and J genes are TRBV7-9 and TRBJ2-2, with D possibly TRBD2 on 6 matching bases. Germline values: CDR1 SEHNR, CDR2 FQNEAQ (reference sequence). V was pared by 1 base and J by 1 base, with 10 bases between. The CDR3 length is 16 residues. The CDR3 coding sequence is TGTGCCAGCAGCTTAGACGCGGGACTGAACACCGGGGAGCTGTTTTTT. Its protein product is CASSLDAGLNTGELFF.

V usage is TRBV27 and J usage is TRBJ2-1; the match to TRBD1 covers 11 bases. There are 15 residues in the CDR3. V shed 3 bases and J 5 bases; nucleotides not matched to a gene: 3. Germline CDR1 and CDR2: MNHEY and SMNVEV (reference sequence). The CDR3 coding sequence is TGTGCCAGCAGTTTTCCGGGACAGGGGGACAATGAGCAGTTCTTC. Amino acids: CASSFPGQGDNEQFF.

The V and J genes are TRBV5-6 and TRBJ2-3; 7 bases line up with TRBD1. Germline CDR1 SGHDT, CDR2 YYEEEE. The CDR3 totals 14 residues. V shed 5 bases and J 1 base; nucleotides not matched to a gene: 4. As DNA, the CDR3 is TGTGCCAGCAGTGGTCAGGGGGGCACAGATACGCAGTATTTT. Its translation: CASSGQGGTDTQYF.

The rearrangement uses TRBV6-4 and TRBJ1-2; D possibly corresponds to TRBD1 (5 bases). Germline CDR1 and CDR2: MRHNA and SNTAGT. The CDR3 consists of 14 residues. V lost 3 bases, J lost 5 bases, and 13 bases lay in between. CDR3: CASSEGVAGYGYTF. CDR3 DNA sequence: TGTGCCAGCAGTGAAGGGGTGGCAGGATATGGCTACACCTTC.

This chain links TRBV7-9 with TRBJ1-6, with D possibly matching TRBD1 (5 bases). Between the trimmed V and J ends, which lost 4 bases and 13 bases, there was a span of 11 bases. CDR3 size: 12 residues. Germline lookup yields CDR1 SEHNR and CDR2 FQNEAQ (reference sequence). CDR3 in DNA: TGTGCCAGCAGCTCGTATTGGGGGCCCCTCCACTTT. Translated, it gives CASSSYWGPLHF. The full variable domain, its missing parts supplied by reference TRBV7-9 and TRBJ1-6, is DTGVSQNPRHKITKRGQNVTFRCDPISEHNRLYWYRQTLGQGPEFLTYFQNEAQLEKSRLLSDRFSAERPKGSFSTLEIQRTEQGDSAMYLCASSSYWGPLHFGNGTRLTVT.

The J gene is TRBJ1-4, the V gene TRBV18, with TRBD1 as a possible D gene (6 bases). Trimming took off 5 bases at V and 5 bases at J, with 15 bases between the two ends. This CDR3 has 15 amino acids. CDR1 and CDR2 (germline): KGHSH, LQKENI. The CDR3 nucleotides read TGTGCCAGCTCATTACCAGGGGAGGGGAATGAAAAACTGTTTTTT. Translation: CASSLPGEGNEKLFF.

Turning to this clone: This sample includes further DNA sequences coding for the same CDR3. The V and J genes are TRBV30 and TRBJ2-2; 11 positions agree with TRBD1. The CDR3 is 15 amino acids. With V trimmed by 5 bases and J by 5 bases, 7 bases remained unmatched. From germline, CDR1 is GTSNPN and CDR2 SVGIG (reference sequence). DNA of the CDR3: TGTGCCTGGTCTTGGGACAGGGGGGGGACCGGGGAGCTGTTTTTT. It translates to CAWSWDRGGTGELFF.

This rearrangement joins TRBV6-5 to TRBJ1-1; D not resolved. This CDR3 contains 12 residues. Germline assignment: CDR1 MNHEY and CDR2 SVGAGI. V lost 4 bases, J lost 5 bases, and 8 bases lay in between. CDR3 in DNA: TGTGCCAGCAGTTGGACGGGGACTGAAGCTTTCTTT. Amino acid sequence: CASSWTGTEAFF.

The V and J genes are TRBV28 and TRBJ2-1, with 12 nucleotides matching TRBD2. With V trimmed by 4 bases and J by 1 base, 8 bases remained unmatched. The CDR3 spans 18 residues. Germline CDR1 MDHEN, CDR2 SYDVKM. The CDR3 sequence: CASSSSSGGAWSYNEQFF. As DNA, the CDR3 is TGTGCCAGCAGTTCCTCTAGCGGGGGGGCCTGGTCCTACAATGAGCAGTTCTTC.

The V and J genes are TRBV10-3 and TRBJ1-1; 7 bases map to TRBD1. The CDR3 is 15 residues long. The germline V gene has CDR1 ENHRY and CDR2 SYGVKD. With 3 bases clipped from V and 4 bases from J, the junction kept 8 bases outside the gene matches. The CDR3 nucleotides read TGTGCCATCAGTGAACTTTGGGCAGGGGGCACTGAAGCTTTCTTT. This sequence encodes CAISELWAGGTEAFF.

This chain uses TRBV7-6 with TRBJ2-7; the D gene is possibly TRBD2 (5 bases). V shed 5 bases and J shed 0 bases, with 5 bases lying between them. The CDR3 is 12 residues long. Looked up from germline, CDR1 is SGHVS and CDR2 is FNYEAQ. This CDR3 reads CASSGSSYEQYF. Written as DNA, the CDR3 is TGTGCCAGCAGCGGGAGCTCCTACGAGCAGTACTTC.

This clone was observed a single time. The CDR3 DNA follows: TGTGCCAGCAGCCAGGCCTTTGAGCAGTTCTTC. Its translation: CASSQAFEQFF. The chain joins TRBV14 to TRBJ2-1; no definite D call. V was clipped by 3 bases and J by 9 bases, with 6 bases between them. The CDR3 runs 11 residues. From germline, CDR1 is SGHDN and CDR2 FVKESK.

The genes are TRBV27 and TRBJ2-2; 9 bases are a match to TRBD1. Germline values: CDR1 MNHEY, CDR2 SMNVEV (reference sequence). There are 16 residues in the CDR3. The V and J ends lost 5 bases and 0 bases, in that order; junction bases with no gene match: 4. The CDR3 bases are TGTGCCAGCAGTATAACAGGGGGCACGAACACCGGGGAGCTGTTTTTT. Its protein is CASSITGGTNTGELFF.

The chain has TRBV20-1 and TRBJ2-1; D uncertain. V shed 5 bases and J shed 7 bases, with 9 bases lying between them. The length of the CDR3 is 11 residues. CDR1 is DFQATT, CDR2 SNEGSKA, per germline (reference sequence). As DNA, the CDR3 is TGCAGTGCTCCTCAAGGGAATGAGCAGTTCTTC. Translating it yields CSAPQGNEQFF.

This clone occurred once. V usage is TRBV5-1 and J usage is TRBJ2-4; 13 bases are shared with TRBD2. Trimming took 4 bases from V and 5 from J; bases not matched to a gene: 12. From germline, CDR1 is SGHRS and CDR2 YFSETQ. The CDR3 length is 18 residues. CDR3: CASSPETSGGPTQNIQYF. The CDR3 nucleotides are TGCGCCAGCAGCCCGGAGACTAGCGGGGGGCCCACTCAAAACATTCAGTACTTC.

This chain links TRBV30 with TRBJ1-2; D uncertain. The V end lost 5 bases, the J end lost 4 bases, and 8 bases lay between the germline ends. Germline V CDR1 and CDR2: GTSNPN, SVGIG (reference sequence). The CDR3 totals 11 residues. CDR3 DNA sequence: TGTGCCTGGGAAGGACCCTATGGCTACACCTTC. The encoded protein is CAWEGPYGYTF.

This chain connects TRBV27 to TRBJ2-1; 8 bases line up with TRBD1. J gave up 7 bases and V 2 bases, and 4 bases lay outside the gene matches. The germline gives CDR1 MNHEY, CDR2 SMNVEV (reference sequence). This CDR3 is 14 amino acids long. The CDR3: CASSLQGAWNEQFF. Written as DNA, the CDR3 is TGTGCCAGCAGTTTACAGGGGGCTTGGAATGAGCAGTTCTTC.

This rearrangement joins TRBV7-9 to TRBJ1-1; TRBD1 aligns across 9 bases. The CDR3 extends over 15 amino acids. V lost 2 bases, J lost 10 bases, and 11 bases stayed unmatched. The germline CDR1 and CDR2 sequences are SEHNR and FQNEAQ (reference sequence). The CDR3 reads CASSLTRTGAGVAFF. The CDR3 nucleotides read TGTGCCAGCAGCTTAACGCGGACAGGGGCTGGCGTAGCTTTCTTT. Full variable domain (remainder filled in from reference TRBV7-9 and TRBJ1-1): DTGVSQNPRHKITKRGQNVTFRCDPISEHNRLYWYRQTLGQGPEFLTYFQNEAQLEKSRLLSDRFSAERPKGSFSTLEIQRTEQGDSAMYLCASSLTRTGAGVAFFGQGTRLTVV.

J is TRBJ1-1 and V is TRBV5-6; D is uncertain. V lost 3 bases, J lost 1 base, and 13 bases lay in between. CDR1 and CDR2 (germline): SGHDT, YYEEEE. The CDR3 runs to 15 residues. This CDR3 reads CASSSHHEENTEAFF. CDR3 nucleotides: TGTGCCAGCAGCTCCCACCACGAAGAGAACACTGAAGCTTTCTTT.

This chain joins TRBV6-5 and TRBJ1-1, with TRBD1 as a possible D gene (5 bases). The length of the CDR3 is 13 residues. Trimming cost V 6 bases and J 1 base, with 9 bases left between them. The V gene's germline CDR1 is MNHEY and CDR2 SVGAGI. This chain's CDR3 is CASRDTENTEAFF. The CDR3 DNA sequence: TGTGCCAGCAGGGACACAGAGAACACTGAAGCTTTCTTT.